This TCR beta chain was recovered during a study of cytomegalovirus exposure and HLA in healthy donors. The germline gives CDR1 SGHDT, CDR2 YYEEEE. The CDR3 has 14 residues. The V and J ends lost 3 bases and 3 bases respectively, with 13 bases between them. PCR was performed using 60 Vbeta and 13 Jbeta primers. Method: immunoSEQ multiplex PCR; TCRdb's copy keeps in-frame clones and lacks some. In total, the table holds about 120,000 clones. What was sequenced was PBMCs. This sequence was found in a middle-aged man in good health and CMV-seropositive. V is TRBV5-6 and J is TRBJ2-7; tentative D call: TRBD2 (6 bases). DNA of the CDR3: TGTGCCAGCAGCTCGTGGGGGACTGACTACGAGCAGTACTTC. Its translation: CASSSWGTDYEQYF.